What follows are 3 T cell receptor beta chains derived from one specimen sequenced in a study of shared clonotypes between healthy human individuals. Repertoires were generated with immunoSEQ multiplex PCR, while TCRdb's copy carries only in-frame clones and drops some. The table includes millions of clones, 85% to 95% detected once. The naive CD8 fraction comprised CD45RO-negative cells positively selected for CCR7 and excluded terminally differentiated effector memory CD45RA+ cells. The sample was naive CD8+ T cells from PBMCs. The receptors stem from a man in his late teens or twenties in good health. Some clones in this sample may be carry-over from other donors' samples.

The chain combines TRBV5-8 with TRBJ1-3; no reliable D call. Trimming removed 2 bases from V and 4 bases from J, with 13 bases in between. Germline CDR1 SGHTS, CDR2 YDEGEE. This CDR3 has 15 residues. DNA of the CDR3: TGTGCCAGCAGCTTCCCGGGAAGGAAGGGAAACACCATATATTTT. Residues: CASSFPGRKGNTIYF.

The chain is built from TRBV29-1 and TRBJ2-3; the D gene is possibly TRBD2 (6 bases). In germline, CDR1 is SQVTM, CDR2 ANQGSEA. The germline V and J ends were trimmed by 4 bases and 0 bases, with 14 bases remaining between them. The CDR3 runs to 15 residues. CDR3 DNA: TGCAGCGTTGTCCGGGGGTACGCGAGCACAGATACGCAGTATTTT. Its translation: CSVVRGYASTDTQYF.

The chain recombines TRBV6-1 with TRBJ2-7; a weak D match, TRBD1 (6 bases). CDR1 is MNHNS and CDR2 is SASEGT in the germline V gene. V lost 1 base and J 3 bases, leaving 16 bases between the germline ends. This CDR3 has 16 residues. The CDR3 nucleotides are TGTGCCAGCAGTGAAGTTTTTGGGACACCGGGCTACGAGCAGTACTTC. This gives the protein CASSEVFGTPGYEQYF.